This T cell receptor beta chain was identified during a study of T cell repertoires in cytomegalovirus infection. Looking at the study overall: The public TCR beta signatures pointed to both CMV infection and matching HLA type.

MiXCR was run by TCRdb on the reads, yielding one entry per CDR3 protein. The data hold 600,000 to 800,000 distinct CDR3 sequences, with approximately 25% observed a single time. The sequence was obtained from a human donor in good health (CMV status not recorded). Some clones in this sample may be carry-over from other donors' samples. The sample taken for sequencing was CD8+ T cells from PBMCs.

The CDR3 loop is CSARDPGIVNEQFF. Written as DNA, the CDR3 is TGCAGTGCTAGAGATCCAGGGATTGTCAATGAGCAGTTCTTC. The J gene is TRBJ2-1, the V gene TRBV20-1; D possibly corresponds to TRBD1 (5 bases). The V gene lost 0 bases and the J gene lost 6 bases, with 12 bases spanning the gap. CDR1 and CDR2 from the germline V gene are DFQATT and SNEGSKA (reference sequence). The CDR3 contains 14 residues.